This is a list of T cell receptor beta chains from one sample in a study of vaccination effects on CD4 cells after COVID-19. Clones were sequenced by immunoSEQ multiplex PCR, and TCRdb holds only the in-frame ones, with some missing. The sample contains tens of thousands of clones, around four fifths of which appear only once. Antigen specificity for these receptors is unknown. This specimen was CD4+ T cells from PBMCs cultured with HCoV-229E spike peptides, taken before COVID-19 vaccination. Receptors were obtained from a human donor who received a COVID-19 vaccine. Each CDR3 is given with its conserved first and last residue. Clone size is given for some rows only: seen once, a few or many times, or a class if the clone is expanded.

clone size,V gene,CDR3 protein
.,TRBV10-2,CASSESAGAGDEQFF
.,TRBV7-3,CASSQGSQETQYF
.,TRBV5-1,CASSFPELQETQYF
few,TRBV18,CASSTGQGLMKKLFF
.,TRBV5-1,CASSPVGGGNNEQFF
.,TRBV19,CASGGNEQFF
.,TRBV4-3,CASSQEGHQNQPQHF
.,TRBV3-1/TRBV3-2,CASSQAGAGNNGYTF
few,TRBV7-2,CASRRQGASYNSPLHF
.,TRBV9,CASSVEGTANYGYTF
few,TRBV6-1,CASSEMGNTGELFF
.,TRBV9,CASSVGSGTGGEKLFF
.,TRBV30,CAWARGTANTEAFF
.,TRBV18,CASSPQGVGNQPQHF
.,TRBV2,CASSGSNQPQHF
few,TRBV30,CAWSTDRGYNSPLHF
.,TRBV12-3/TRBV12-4,CASSQDRTYGYTF
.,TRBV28,CASSSVVPFTGAAVYSNQPQHF
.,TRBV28,CASSQDSNQPQHF
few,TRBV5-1,CASSLATGYGNTIYF
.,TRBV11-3,CASSLAVRGITGELFF
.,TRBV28,CASSSPISNYGYTF
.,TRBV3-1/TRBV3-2,CASSSGTSGGLGTDTQYF
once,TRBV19,CASSIDRGRASNQPQHF
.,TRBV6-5,CASRAAASTDTQYF
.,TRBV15,CATSRDLAQREYGYTF
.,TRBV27,CASSGGLRAPWSPLHF
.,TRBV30,CAWRHQNTEAFF
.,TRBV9,CASSPRGAGSHTEAFF
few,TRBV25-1,CASSPSDTLSSPLHF
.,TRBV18,CASSDKDGYTGELFF
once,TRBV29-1,CSAAGQEETQYF
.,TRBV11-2,CASSPGTSGGTNTGELFF
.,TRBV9,CASSGGQVAGNTIYF
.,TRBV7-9,CASSLYETQYF
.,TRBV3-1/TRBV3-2,CASSQDGMARRGETQYF
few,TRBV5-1,CASTGQGSYNEQFF